Many counts were recorded for the clone carrying this TCR beta chain. CDR3 regions were amplified by Arm-PCR using iRepertoire HTBI primers to build TCR beta libraries. MiXCR, applied by TCRdb to the multiplex PCR reads, yields one record per CDR3 protein. The table lists approximately 400,000 distinct CDR3 sequences, about 15% of them singletons. The time point here: newly diagnosed GD, antithyroid drugs for less than 3 months. The TCR library used RNA extracted from PBMCs. This specimen comes from a study of regulatory T cells in long-lasting Graves disease. CDR1 is SQVTM and CDR2 is ANQGSEA in the germline V gene. The V and J ends lost 2 bases and 6 bases respectively, with 9 bases between them. CDR3 length equals 12 residues. A further study also used this sample, focusing on T cells in Graves' hyperthyroidism and ophthalmopathy.

The sequence was collected from a woman in her twenties or thirties with Graves disease. The input for sequencing was peripheral blood mononuclear cells (PBMCs), taken at new diagnosis, from a patient treated with antithyroid drugs. The chain is built from TRBV29-1 and TRBJ2-3, with D perhaps matching TRBD2 (7 bases). Here the CDR3 DNA reads TGCAGCGTTGAATCGGGGGGCGATACGCAGTATTTT. Translated: CSVESGGDTQYF.